This T cell receptor beta chain was recorded in a study of identical twins. Study-level points and caveats: Insertions were fewer in abundant cord blood beta clonotypes, whereas memory repertoires showed none of this pattern. Part of the zero-insertion signal could reflect confounding by invariant MAIT and iNKT cells. Compared with models, monozygotic twins showed more out-of-frame TCR alpha sharing.

Ten or more counts support this clonotype. As yet, its antigen is unknown. Germline loops: CDR1 SGDLS, CDR2 YYNGEE. The CDR3 runs to 16 residues. V lost 2 bases to trimming and J lost 3 bases, with 18 bases between them. TCRdb re-called the 5' RACE reads through MiXCR, storing one row per CDR3 protein. The sample shows fewer than 250,000 distinct CDR3 sequences, roughly 7% of them seen only once. Separately, the same data were catalogued under a study of yellow fever vaccine responses in identical twins. That paper adds: Twins reportedly appeared to share part of their vaccine T cell response while keeping part individual.

Sequencing used memory (CD45RO+) T cells sorted from blood. The genes are TRBV9 and TRBJ2-7, with D maybe TRBD2 (6 bases). The source is a woman aged 18-29 years in good health. CDR3 nucleotide sequence: TGTGCCAGCAGCGTTGGGAAGGGACTCCTTTGCTACGAGCAGTACTTC. This codes for CASSVGKGLLCYEQYF.